This paragraph reports one TCR beta chain. The target antigen is unknown. This CDR3 is built from 13 residues. V was clipped by 6 bases and J by 0 bases, with 9 bases between them. Germline V gives CDR1 SQVTM, CDR2 ANQGSEA. The data originate from a study of blood T cells in healthy people across ages. Next came a second PCR, run for about 6 to 12 cycles, which used a sample-barcoded 5' primer along with a J-beta primer mix. TCRdb redid the calling of the 5' RACE reads with MiXCR, one entry per CDR3 protein. Of 1.5 million to 2 million distinct CDR3 sequences in the sample, roughly 49% were seen once. Study-level points and caveats: When one million T cells were used, diversity estimates were thought to be underestimates.

V gene TRBV29-1 combines with J gene TRBJ2-1; D unclear. The TCR sequence derives from a woman between 40 and 50 years old in good health. Sequencing was carried out using blood. The CDR3 DNA sequence: TGCAGCGTGGTCCTAACCTCCTACAATGAGCAGTTCTTC. Its translation: CSVVLTSYNEQFF.